This T cell receptor (beta chain) was observed in a study of blood T cell repertoires in COVID-19. On the study more broadly: The analysed material was cDNA or gDNA that came from T cells, B-cell-depleted T cells, or PBMCs.

The ends lost 6 bases at V and 5 bases at J; junction bases unmatched: 10. CDR1 is KGHSH and CDR2 is LQKENI in the germline V gene. There are 14 residues in the CDR3. In the original processing: Using reference gene primer amplification, nucleated cell counts were estimated. Produced via immunoSEQ multiplex PCR; TCRdb's table is partial and in-frame only. That table furnishes V, J and clone size, whereas the DNA furnished D and trimming. The table includes around 120,000 clones, 90% detected once. The TCR comes from a woman aged 60-75 years with COVID-19, enrolled during active disease. The chain uses TRBV18 and TRBJ2-7; 7 bases align to TRBD2. Sequencing used peripheral blood. DNA for the CDR3: TGTGCCAGCTCCGGGACTAAAGCGGGACACGAGCAGTACTTC. Amino acid sequence: CASSGTKAGHEQYF.